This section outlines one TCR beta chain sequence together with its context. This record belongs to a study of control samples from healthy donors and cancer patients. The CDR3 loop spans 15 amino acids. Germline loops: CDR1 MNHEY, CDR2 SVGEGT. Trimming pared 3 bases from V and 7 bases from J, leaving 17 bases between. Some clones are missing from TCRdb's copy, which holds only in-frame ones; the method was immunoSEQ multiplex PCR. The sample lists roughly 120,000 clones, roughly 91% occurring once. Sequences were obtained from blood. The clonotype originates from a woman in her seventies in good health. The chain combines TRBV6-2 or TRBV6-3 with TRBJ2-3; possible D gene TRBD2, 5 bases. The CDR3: CASSYRGLNGNTQYF. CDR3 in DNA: TGTGCCAGCAGTTATCGTGGCCTGAACGGGAATACGCAGTATTTT.